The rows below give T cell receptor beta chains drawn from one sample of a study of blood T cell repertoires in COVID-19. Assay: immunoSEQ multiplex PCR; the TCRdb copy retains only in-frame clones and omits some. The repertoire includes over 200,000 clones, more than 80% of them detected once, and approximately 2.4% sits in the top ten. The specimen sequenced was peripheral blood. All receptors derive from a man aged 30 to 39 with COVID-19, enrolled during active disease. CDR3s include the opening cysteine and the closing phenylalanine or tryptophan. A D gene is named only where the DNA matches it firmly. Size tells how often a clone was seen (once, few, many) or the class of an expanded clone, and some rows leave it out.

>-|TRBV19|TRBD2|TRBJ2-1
CASSLNSGGPHNEQFF
TGTGCCAGTAGTCTCAACAGCGGGGGGCCCCACAATGAGCAGTTCTTC
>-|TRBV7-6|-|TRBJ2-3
CASSLEARGEAWDTQYF
TGTGCCAGCAGCTTAGAAGCCAGGGGGGAGGCATGGGATACGCAGTATTTT
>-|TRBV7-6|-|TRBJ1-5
CASSLQGFGNQPQHF
TGTGCCAGCAGCTTGCAGGGGTTTGGCAATCAGCCCCAGCATTTT
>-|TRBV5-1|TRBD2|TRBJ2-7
CASSPTGLAGVEQYF
TGCGCCAGCAGCCCCACGGGACTAGCGGGAGTCGAGCAGTACTTC
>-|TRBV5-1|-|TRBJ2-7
CASSPNTAQGEEQYF
TGCGCCAGCAGCCCGAATACCGCACAGGGAGAGGAGCAGTACTTC
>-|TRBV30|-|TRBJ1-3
CAWKMASGNTIYF
TGTGCCTGGAAGATGGCCTCTGGAAACACCATATATTTT
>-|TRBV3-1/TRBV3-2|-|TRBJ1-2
CASSQEGFGYTF
TGTGCCAGCAGCCAGGAGGGATTCGGCTACACCTTC
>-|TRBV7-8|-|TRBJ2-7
CASSGRQVLYEEQYF
TGTGCCAGCAGCGGGCGACAGGTGCTCTACGAGGAGCAGTACTTC
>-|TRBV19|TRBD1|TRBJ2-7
CASSWGQNNEQYF
TGTGCCAGTAGCTGGGGACAGAACAACGAGCAGTACTTC
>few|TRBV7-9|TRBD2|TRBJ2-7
CASSIGLAAYEQYF
TGTGCCAGCAGCATAGGACTAGCGGCCTACGAGCAGTACTTC
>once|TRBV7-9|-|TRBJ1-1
CASSYGQPQTGTEAFF
TGTGCCAGCAGCTATGGACAGCCCCAAACGGGGACTGAAGCTTTCTTT
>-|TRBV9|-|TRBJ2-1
CASSGSSDQFF
TGTGCCAGCAGCGGTAGCTCGGATCAGTTCTTC
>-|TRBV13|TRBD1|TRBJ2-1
CASSLGAGGFEQFF
TGTGCCAGCAGCTTAGGGGCAGGGGGCTTTGAGCAGTTCTTC
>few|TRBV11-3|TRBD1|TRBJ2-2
CASSLETGGNTGELFF
TGTGCCAGCAGCTTAGAGACAGGGGGCAACACCGGGGAGCTGTTTTTT
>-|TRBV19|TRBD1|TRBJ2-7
CASSVTNPGQGATYEQYF
TGTGCCAGTAGTGTAACCAATCCGGGACAGGGGGCAACCTACGAGCAGTACTTC
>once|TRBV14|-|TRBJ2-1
CASSQASRYNEQFF
TGTGCCAGCAGCCAGGCCTCTAGGTACAATGAGCAGTTCTTC
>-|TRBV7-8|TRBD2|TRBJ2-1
CASSFLRTPNSGGAGEQFF
TGTGCCAGCAGCTTCCTAAGGACCCCCAATAGCGGGGGGGCCGGTGAGCAGTTCTTC
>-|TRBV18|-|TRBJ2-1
CASSLDLSSYNEQFF
TGTGCCAGCTCACTGGACTTAAGCTCCTACAATGAGCAGTTCTTC
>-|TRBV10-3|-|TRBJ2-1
CAISEGGDEQFF
TGTGCCATCAGTGAGGGAGGGGATGAGCAGTTCTTC
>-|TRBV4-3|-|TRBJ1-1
CASSQTTGTNTEAFF
TGCGCCAGCAGCCAAACGACAGGAACGAACACTGAAGCTTTCTTT
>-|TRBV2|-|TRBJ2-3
CASSEQITDTQYF
TGTGCCAGCAGTGAACAGATCACAGATACGCAGTATTTT
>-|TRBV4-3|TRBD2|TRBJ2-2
CASSQAGTRVVPGELFF
TGCGCCAGCAGCCAGGCCGGGACTAGGGTAGTCCCCGGGGAGCTGTTTTTT
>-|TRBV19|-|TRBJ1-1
CASSSTWQGNTEAFF
TGTGCCAGTAGTAGCACGTGGCAGGGGAACACTGAAGCTTTCTTT
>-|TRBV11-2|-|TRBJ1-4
CASSFWGRQGKLFF
TGTGCCAGCAGCTTTTGGGGCCGGCAGGGAAAACTGTTTTTT
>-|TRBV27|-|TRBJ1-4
CASSLGAGEKLFF
TGTGCCAGCAGTCTGGGGGCCGGTGAAAAACTGTTTTTT
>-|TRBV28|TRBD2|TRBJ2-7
CASSLGSRGPSGEQYF
TGTGCCAGCAGTTTAGGTAGCCGGGGGCCTAGCGGGGAGCAGTACTTC
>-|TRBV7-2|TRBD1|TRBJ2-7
CASHRGGGSYEQYF
TGTGCCAGCCACAGGGGTGGGGGCTCCTACGAGCAGTACTTC
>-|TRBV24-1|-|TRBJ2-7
CATSDSDSPYEQYF
TGTGCCACCAGTGATTCGGACAGCCCCTACGAGCAGTACTTC
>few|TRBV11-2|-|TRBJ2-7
CASSLRLSSYEQYF
TGTGCCAGCAGCTTAAGACTTAGCTCCTACGAGCAGTACTTC